The clone carrying this T cell receptor (beta chain) has a handful of counts. This specimen belongs to a study of blood T cell repertoires in COVID-19. In the study overall: Sample material is recorded as cDNA or gDNA derived from T cells, B-cell-depleted T cells, or PBMCs.

Per the germline V gene, CDR1 is LNHDA and CDR2 is SQIVND (reference sequence). There are 15 residues in the CDR3. The V segment lost 5 bases and the J segment 4 bases; nucleotides outside the gene matches: 6. In the authors' methods: Reference gene primer amplification yielded estimated nucleated cell counts. Profiled with immunoSEQ multiplex PCR; TCRdb holds only in-frame clones, not every one. D and trimming come from the DNA, and the V and J calls and clone size come from that table. The table shows tens of thousands of clones, with around 75% occurring only once. The TCR sequence derives from a woman between 45 and 60 years old with acute or convalescent COVID-19. The sequenced sample was peripheral blood. The V gene is TRBV19, the J gene TRBJ1-5; 9 nucleotides agree with TRBD1. Here the CDR3 DNA reads TGTGCCAGTAGTCCCGGGACAGGGACTAATCAGCCCCAGCATTTT. The encoded protein is CASSPGTGTNQPQHF.